These T cell receptor beta chains were read from a single sample in a study of blood T cell repertoires in COVID-19. The data were produced by immunoSEQ multiplex PCR, yet TCRdb's version contains in-frame clones alone and is incomplete. The sample has approximately 130,000 clones, about 76% seen once. The sample was peripheral blood. The origin of the receptors is a woman aged 55-69 years with active or convalescent COVID-19. Each CDR3 is given with its conserved first and last residue. D genes are given only for firm matches.

D gene,J gene,V gene,CDR3 protein
TRBD1,TRBJ1-1,TRBV7-2,CASSWGDRATEAFF
NA,TRBJ1-3,TRBV6-5,CASSRPGNTIYF
NA,TRBJ1-5,TRBV19,CASQAGSNQPQHF
TRBD1,TRBJ1-1,TRBV29-1,CSVENISGGEAFF
TRBD2,TRBJ2-3,TRBV15,CATNQGLAVGDTQYF
NA,TRBJ1-4,TRBV9,CASSVREGTNEKLFF
TRBD2,TRBJ2-2,TRBV5-6,CASRPWASGGAGELFF
TRBD1,TRBJ1-2,TRBV28,CASSRSGGNNYGYTF
TRBD1,TRBJ1-2,TRBV6-5,CASSYGRGNYGYTF
NA,TRBJ1-2,TRBV12-3/TRBV12-4,CASSFRADYGYTF
NA,TRBJ1-4,TRBV19,CASSMNGQMNEKLFF
NA,TRBJ2-1,TRBV24-1,CASAAGSYNEQFF
NA,TRBJ2-1,TRBV27,CASSFRAEFYNEQFF
NA,TRBJ2-3,TRBV4-1,CASSQVQGFWADTQYF
NA,TRBJ1-1,TRBV28,CASSPNTEAFF
TRBD1,TRBJ1-5,TRBV7-9,CASGNSTGNQPQHF
NA,TRBJ2-1,TRBV10-1,CASSPGRELFHEQFF
NA,TRBJ1-2,TRBV5-1,CASSFSWTASNYGYTF
NA,TRBJ2-7,TRBV7-2,CASSLEQGSYEQYF
NA,TRBJ2-1,TRBV19,CASSIGGNRVSNEQFF
TRBD2,TRBJ2-1,TRBV4-2,CASSQGDSGSNNEQFF
NA,TRBJ1-2,TRBV28,CASSFYIFGYTF
TRBD2,TRBJ2-4,TRBV5-1,CASSLSGGVNIQYF
TRBD1,TRBJ2-6,TRBV4-1,CASSQVRGAGGSGANVLTF
NA,TRBJ1-4,TRBV28,CASSPQVTNEKLFF
NA,TRBJ1-1,TRBV7-9,CASSPIITTEAFF
NA,TRBJ1-4,TRBV5-1,CASSLEGGDGEKLFF
NA,TRBJ2-6,TRBV10-3,CAARESGANVLTF
NA,TRBJ2-1,TRBV29-1,CSVEKQQGVSYNEQFF
NA,TRBJ1-4,TRBV5-6,CASSRRLAGNEKLFF
NA,TRBJ2-7,TRBV28,CASSSPGGGLPYEQYF
NA,TRBJ1-5,TRBV28,CATRKGQELQPQHF
NA,TRBJ1-2,TRBV3-1/TRBV3-2,CASSHVIWGGGYGYTF
NA,TRBJ1-1,TRBV3-1/TRBV3-2,CASSQDLYTEAFF
TRBD1,TRBJ1-2,TRBV7-2,CASSLPRQGSNGYTF
TRBD1,TRBJ1-5,TRBV7-8,CASSLWGRQGRGRQPQHF
NA,TRBJ2-3,TRBV18,CASSPQGDTQYF
NA,TRBJ2-3,TRBV11-3,CASSLTGTDTQYF
TRBD1,TRBJ1-2,TRBV5-1,CASSQTGQAIYGYTF
NA,TRBJ1-2,TRBV19,CASSFRESSNYGYTF